A single sample is the source of the 23 T cell receptor beta chains below, sequenced in a study of shared clonotypes between healthy human individuals. This table comes from immunoSEQ multiplex PCR, and its TCRdb copy is limited to in-frame clones, with some not included. Here the sample spans 1.4 million to 1.5 million clones, roughly 97% being singletons. Sequenced input: naive CD4+ T cells sorted from blood. Subset meaning: CD45RA+ positively selected. The receptors shown here come from a man aged 25-45 years in good health.

DNA for the CDR3: TGTGCTAGTGGTCTACACACAGATACGCAGTATTTT. Translating it yields CASGLHTDTQYF. The chain couples TRBV12-5 to TRBJ2-3; D ambiguous. This CDR3 region has 12 residues. Trimming removed 5 bases at V and 2 bases at J, with 5 bases between. The V gene's germline CDR1 is LGHNT and CDR2 FRNRAP. The full variable domain, with the rest looked up from reference TRBV12-5 and TRBJ2-3, is DARVTQTPRHKVTEMGQEVTMRCQPILGHNTVFWYRQTMMQGLELLAYFRNRAPLDDSGMPKDRFSAEMPDATLATLKIQPSEPRDSAVYFCASGLHTDTQYFGPGTRLTVL.

The rearrangement uses TRBV7-9 and TRBJ2-3, with 10 bases identical to TRBD2. Trimming at V came to 5 bases and at J to 2 bases, leaving 4 bases not matched to a gene. The germline V gene has CDR1 SEHNR and CDR2 FQNEAQ (reference sequence). There are 15 residues in the CDR3. For the CDR3, the DNA is TGTGCCAGCAGCATACTAGCGGGAAACACAGATACGCAGTATTTT. It specifies CASSILAGNTDTQYF.

The V call is TRBV19, the J call TRBJ2-2; D call uncertain. V was cut by 5 bases and J by 0 bases, with 13 bases left in between. This CDR3 spans 16 amino acids. Germline assignment: CDR1 LNHDA and CDR2 SQIVND (reference sequence). Here the CDR3 reads CASSWSADANTGELFF. The DNA of the CDR3 is TGTGCCAGTAGTTGGTCGGCAGACGCGAACACCGGGGAGCTGTTTTTT.

The genes are TRBV5-4 and TRBJ2-1; 10 nucleotides align to TRBD1. Germline V CDR1 and CDR2: SGHNT, YYREEE (reference sequence). V gave up 3 bases and J gave up 3 bases; unmatched junction bases: 6. This CDR3 comprises 16 residues. CDR3 residues: CASSSFRDRGYNEQFF. The CDR3 region has the DNA TGTGCCAGCAGCTCCTTCCGGGACAGGGGCTACAATGAGCAGTTCTTC.

On this clone: This specimen includes other DNA sequences encoding the same CDR3. The J gene is TRBJ2-5, the V gene TRBV7-6, with unresolved D. The V end was cut by 3 bases, the J end by 4 bases, with 3 bases between. Germline CDR1 is SGHVS and CDR2 is FNYEAQ. The CDR3 spans 11 residues. CDR3 DNA: TGTGCCAGCAGCTTTCGAGAGACCCAGTACTTC. Its translation is CASSFRETQYF.

This chain links TRBV21-1 with TRBJ2-3; the table gives TRBD2 as D, unverified against the DNA. TRBV21-1 is shown as a pseudogene. This CDR3 comprises 17 residues. CDR3 sequence (DNA): TGTGCCAGCAGTTCTCCTCTGAGAGGGACTGGCACAGATACGCAGTATTTT. Its translation is CASSSPLRGTGTDTQYF.

The chain couples TRBV10-1 to TRBJ2-3; D is possibly TRBD1 or TRBD2 (5 bases each). This CDR3 is built from 14 residues. Trimming left V 6 bases short and J 4 bases short, with 14 bases between. Germline V gene sequence: CDR1 WNHNN, CDR2 SYGVQD (reference sequence). CDR3 protein: CASRAFGDADTQYF. CDR3 in DNA: TGCGCCAGCAGGGCCTTTGGGGACGCAGATACGCAGTATTTT.

CDR3 residues: CASTPKTVAGVGTQYF. CDR3 DNA: TGTGCCAGCACCCCTAAAACGGTAGCGGGAGTGGGGACCCAGTACTTC. This chain links TRBV11-2 with TRBJ2-5, with 9 bases identical to TRBD2. The V gene end was trimmed by 7 bases and the J gene end by 7 bases; junction bases not matched to a gene: 16. The V gene's germline CDR1 is SGHAT and CDR2 FQNNGV. The CDR3 sequence is 16 residues long. The complete variable domain, with remaining parts taken from reference TRBV11-2 and TRBJ2-5, reads EAGVAQSPRYKIIEKRQSVAFWCNPISGHATLYWYQQILGQGPKLLIQFQNNGVVDDSQLPKDRFSAERLKGVDSTLKIQPAKLEDSAVYLCASTPKTVAGVGTQYFGPGTRLLVL.

The V gene is TRBV19, the J gene TRBJ2-7, with D possibly being TRBD2 (5 bases). Germline V gives CDR1 LNHDA, CDR2 SQIVND (reference sequence). V was clipped by 5 bases and J by 0 bases, with 11 bases between them. The CDR3 totals 14 residues. The DNA for the CDR3 is TGTGCCAGTAGTCCGACTGGGAGCTCCTACGAGCAGTACTTC. It is translated as CASSPTGSSYEQYF.

A word on this clone: Other DNA sequences in the same sample also yield this CDR3. V is TRBV5-4 and J is TRBJ2-7; 7 nucleotides match TRBD1. The CDR3 is made up of 14 amino acids. Germline-derived CDR1 and CDR2 are SGHNT and YYREEE (reference sequence). The ends lost 4 bases at V and 0 bases at J; junction bases unmatched: 4. CDR3 coding DNA: TGTGCCAGCAGCCCTAGGGGGCCCTCCTACGAGCAGTACTTC. It yields the protein CASSPRGPSYEQYF. Based on the CDR3 plus reference TRBV5-4 and TRBJ2-7, the full variable domain is ETGVTQSPTHLIKTRGQQVTLRCSSQSGHNTVSWYQQALGQGPQFIFQYYREEENGRGNFPPRFSGLQFPNYSSELNVNALELDDSALYLCASSPRGPSYEQYFGPGTRLTVT.

The chain is built from TRBV11-3 and TRBJ2-2; D gene unclear. V lost 2 bases and J lost 5, with 3 bases in between. Germline assignment: CDR1 SGHNT and CDR2 YENEEA. CDR3 length: 12 residues. The DNA of the CDR3 is TGTGCCAGCAGCTTATGGACCGGGGAGCTGTTTTTT. As protein: CASSLWTGELFF.

The rearrangement links TRBV5-1 to TRBJ2-2; D perhaps matches TRBD2 (5 bases). Germline V gene data show CDR1 as SGHRS and CDR2 as YFSETQ. Deletions cut 0 bases from V and 5 bases from J, with 17 bases between. The CDR3 is 17 amino acids. CDR3 residues: CASSLAVGDARTGELFF. DNA for the CDR3: TGCGCCAGCAGCTTGGCAGTGGGAGACGCGAGGACCGGGGAGCTGTTTTTT. Combining the CDR3 with reference TRBV5-1 and TRBJ2-2 gives the whole variable domain KAGVTQTPRYLIKTRGQQVTLSCSPISGHRSVSWYQQTPGQGLQFLFEYFSETQRNKGNFPGRFSGRQFSNSRSEMNVSTLELGDSALYLCASSLAVGDARTGELFFGEGSRLTVL.

The gene calls are TRBV5-1 and TRBJ2-7, with D tentatively TRBD1 (5 bases). The V end lost 0 bases, the J end lost 0 bases, and 10 bases lay between the germline ends. CDR1 and CDR2 from the germline V gene are SGHRS and YFSETQ. The length of the CDR3 is 15 residues. In nucleotides, the CDR3 is TGCGCCAGCAGCTTGGCCCCCCAGGGCTCCTACGAGCAGTACTTC. It translates to CASSLAPQGSYEQYF. Using reference TRBV5-1 and TRBJ2-7 for the parts outside the CDR3, the full variable domain is KAGVTQTPRYLIKTRGQQVTLSCSPISGHRSVSWYQQTPGQGLQFLFEYFSETQRNKGNFPGRFSGRQFSNSRSEMNVSTLELGDSALYLCASSLAPQGSYEQYFGPGTRLTVT.

CDR3 coding DNA: TGTGCCAGCAGCTTCGAGGGGACAGCCGGTGAAAAACTGTTTTTT. The encoded protein is CASSFEGTAGEKLFF. The chain carries TRBV11-2 and TRBJ1-4, with 7 nucleotides matching TRBD1. V shed 3 bases, J shed 7 bases, and the junction held 8 bases outside the gene matches. CDR1 SGHAT and CDR2 FQNNGV come from the germline V gene. The CDR3 length is 15 residues.

This chain uses TRBV7-2 with TRBJ2-7; TRBD2 might be the D (6 bases). The CDR3 spans 15 residues. Trimming removed 5 bases from V and 4 bases from J, with 18 bases in between. Germline V lookup: CDR1 SGHTA, CDR2 FQGNSA. CDR3 loop: CASSVSGGPIYEQYF. The CDR3 DNA sequence: TGTGCCAGCAGCGTAAGCGGAGGGCCGATTTACGAGCAGTACTTC.

The gene calls are TRBV5-5 and TRBJ2-7; D is unclear. The ends were cut back, 0 bases at V and 2 bases at J, with 15 bases in the middle. CDR3 length: 16 amino acids. From germline, CDR1 is SGHKS and CDR2 YYEKEE (reference sequence). The CDR3 sequence: CASSLGAGSSTYEQYF. The CDR3 coding sequence is TGTGCCAGCAGCTTGGGGGCCGGGTCCTCGACCTACGAGCAGTACTTC.

The chain recombines TRBV5-1 with TRBJ2-2, with D tentatively TRBD2 (5 bases). The CDR3 consists of 15 residues. V lost 0 bases and J lost 5, with 11 bases in between. Germline CDR1 and CDR2: SGHRS and YFSETQ. The CDR3 sequence is CASSLGPTGTGELFF. The CDR3 bases are TGCGCCAGCAGCTTGGGACCGACGGGGACCGGGGAGCTGTTTTTT.

The chain links TRBV29-1 to TRBJ2-7; 8 bases match TRBD2. Losses at the gene ends were 7 bases for V and 6 bases for J; bases not matched to a gene: 8. The CDR3 runs to 12 residues. CDR1 SQVTM and CDR2 ANQGSEA come from the germline V gene. CDR3 residues: CSAGVAGGEQYF. As DNA, the CDR3 is TGCAGCGCCGGAGTGGCGGGAGGCGAGCAGTACTTC.

This chain connects TRBV28 to TRBJ2-1; unclear D gene. This CDR3 is 11 amino acids long. Trimming left V 5 bases short and J 7 bases short, with 6 bases between. CDR1 is MDHEN, CDR2 SYDVKM, per germline. The chain's CDR3 is CASSTINEQFF. The CDR3 region has the DNA TGTGCCAGCAGTACTATAAATGAGCAGTTCTTC.

J is TRBJ2-3 and V is TRBV19; TRBD1 agrees at 7 bases. V dropped 6 bases and J dropped 4; count of bases not matched to a gene: 7. The CDR3 extends over 14 amino acids. Germline V gene lookup returns CDR1 LNHDA and CDR2 SQIVND (reference sequence). Here the CDR3 reads CASRETGSADTQYF. Here the CDR3 DNA reads TGTGCCAGTAGGGAGACAGGGTCCGCAGATACGCAGTATTTT.

The DNA of the CDR3 is TGTGCCAGCACTGAGGGCTACACCTTC. It translates to CASTEGYTF. The genes are TRBV27 and TRBJ1-2; D gene uncertain. The V end lost 7 bases, the J end lost 8 bases, and 5 bases lay between the germline ends. This CDR3 is built from 9 residues. From germline, CDR1 is MNHEY and CDR2 SMNVEV (reference sequence).

This chain links TRBV6-5 with TRBJ2-7; TRBD1 is a possible D gene (5 bases). The length of the CDR3 is 13 residues. Germline CDR1 reads MNHEY; CDR2 reads SVGAGI. With 6 bases removed from V and 2 bases from J, the gap between germline ends came to 11 bases. The CDR3 nucleotides read TGTGCCAGCAGGAACACAGGAGCCTACGAGCAGTACTTC. Protein sequence: CASRNTGAYEQYF.

This chain uses TRBV6-1 with TRBJ2-1; weak D call: TRBD2 (6 bases). With 2 bases removed from V and 9 bases from J, the gap between germline ends came to 20 bases. This CDR3 region has 16 residues. Per germline, CDR1 MNHNS and CDR2 SASEGT. The CDR3 loop reads CASSELPGGNWGEQFF. CDR3 sequence (DNA): TGTGCCAGCAGTGAACTCCCTGGGGGGAACTGGGGTGAGCAGTTCTTC.